The 10 T cell receptor beta chains listed next were all sequenced from one sample in a study of shared clonotypes between healthy human individuals. Assay: immunoSEQ multiplex PCR; the TCRdb copy retains only in-frame clones and omits some. Among some 2.3 million clones listed, more than 85% were seen once. The material sequenced was naive CD4+ T cells from PBMCs. Sample subset: CD45RA+ positively selected. Receptors originate from a man between 18 and 29 years old in good health. Some clones in this sample may be carry-over from other donors' samples.

The chain is built from TRBV19 and TRBJ2-1; D possibly corresponds to TRBD2 (6 bases). CDR1 is LNHDA and CDR2 is SQIVND in the germline V gene (reference sequence). Between the trimmed V and J ends, which lost 6 bases and 3 bases, there was a span of 12 bases. This CDR3 is built from 14 residues. The CDR3 coding sequence is TGTGCCAGTAGGGGACTGGAAGGCTACAATGAGCAGTTCTTC. The encoded protein is CASRGLEGYNEQFF.

CDR3 DNA: TGCGCCAGCAGCCAAGATACCCTTGGGATGGACCAAGAGACCCAGTACTTC. Amino acid sequence: CASSQDTLGMDQETQYF. The rearrangement joins TRBV4-1 to TRBJ2-5, with D unclear. The CDR3 length is 17 residues. Per the germline V gene, CDR1 is MGHRA and CDR2 is YSYEKL. The V and J ends lost 0 bases and 0 bases respectively, with 14 bases between them.

J is TRBJ2-7 and V is TRBV5-5; D may be TRBD2 (5 bases). The CDR3 consists of 15 residues. V lost 4 bases and J 4 bases, leaving 18 bases between the germline ends. From germline, CDR1 is SGHKS and CDR2 YYEKEE (reference sequence). CDR3 loop: CASSISGVPIYEQYF. The CDR3 coding sequence is TGTGCCAGCAGCATAAGCGGAGTCCCGATATACGAGCAGTACTTC.

The V call is TRBV28, the J call TRBJ2-1, with 10 bases lining up with TRBD2. This CDR3 contains 17 residues. Trimming at V came to 7 bases and at J to 4 bases, leaving 13 bases not matched to a gene. Looked up from germline, CDR1 is MDHEN and CDR2 is SYDVKM. CDR3 in DNA: TGTGCCAGCAAGCAAGATAGCGGGAGGTCAGCTTACAATGAGCAGTTCTTC. Translation gives CASKQDSGRSAYNEQFF.

V usage is TRBV28 and J usage is TRBJ1-2; TRBD1 matches at 7 bases. The CDR3 spans 14 residues. J gave up 4 bases and V 7 bases, and 9 bases lay outside the gene matches. Looked up from germline, CDR1 is MDHEN and CDR2 is SYDVKM. CDR3 DNA sequence: TGTGCCAGCAACCCGGGACAGTCTAGCTATGGCTACACCTTC. As protein: CASNPGQSSYGYTF.

V is TRBV5-1 and J is TRBJ1-2; weak D call: TRBD1 (6 bases). This CDR3 comprises 13 residues. Looked up from germline, CDR1 is SGHRS and CDR2 is YFSETQ. The ends were cut back, 4 bases at V and 7 bases at J, with 14 bases in the middle. The CDR3 sequence: CASSPQGFSGYTF. The CDR3 DNA is TGCGCCAGCAGCCCACAGGGTTTCTCTGGCTACACCTTC. Together with reference TRBV5-1 and TRBJ1-2, the CDR3 gives the full variable domain: KAGVTQTPRYLIKTRGQQVTLSCSPISGHRSVSWYQQTPGQGLQFLFEYFSETQRNKGNFPGRFSGRQFSNSRSEMNVSTLELGDSALYLCASSPQGFSGYTFGSGTRLTVV.

The CDR3 spells CASSSPPGGGPSNEQFF. The CDR3 DNA is TGTGCCAGCAGTTCCCCCCCAGGGGGAGGGCCCAGCAATGAGCAGTTCTTC. This chain connects TRBV28 to TRBJ2-1; possibly TRBD1 or TRBD2 for D (7 bases each). The length of the CDR3 is 17 residues. Germline loops: CDR1 MDHEN, CDR2 SYDVKM. Trimming left V 4 bases short and J 6 bases short, with 22 bases between.

The chain couples TRBV11-2 to TRBJ2-1; D not certain. CDR1 is SGHAT, CDR2 FQNNGV, per germline. This CDR3 comprises 12 residues. With 2 bases removed from V and 6 bases from J, the gap between germline ends came to 5 bases. The CDR3 sequence is CASSLTLNEQFF. The CDR3 DNA sequence: TGTGCCAGCAGCTTAACCCTCAATGAGCAGTTCTTC.

The chain employs TRBV28 and TRBJ2-7, with 7 bases aligning to TRBD1. Trimming at V came to 6 bases and at J to 3 bases, leaving 5 bases not matched to a gene. The CDR3 runs 13 residues. From germline, CDR1 is MDHEN and CDR2 SYDVKM. CDR3 nucleotides: TGTGCCAGCAGCCGCCCAGGGGGCTACGAGCAGTACTTC. Amino acid sequence: CASSRPGGYEQYF.

The rearrangement links TRBV5-8 to TRBJ2-6, with a weak D call TRBD1 (6 bases). The CDR3 is 15 amino acids. V dropped 6 bases and J dropped 1 base, with 11 bases sitting between them. Germline CDR1 SGHTS, CDR2 YDEGEE. The CDR3 loop reads CASTWDKSGANVLTF. The CDR3 nucleotides read TGTGCCAGCACCTGGGACAAATCTGGGGCCAACGTCCTGACTTTC.